This T cell receptor beta chain is from a study of monozygotic twins with inflammatory bowel disease. Study-level points and caveats: Other individuals had fewer clonotypes in common with IBD patients than with healthy twins, especially with disease activity. Variability in patient repertoires may have come partly from differing immunosuppressive treatments.

This CDR3 has 13 residues. TCRdb re-analyzed the 5' RACE reads; it lists each CDR3 protein once, without DNA. This table holds roughly 160,000 distinct CDR3 sequences. In regard to this clonotype: Its antigen remains unknown.

The draw for each donor consisted of a single 2.5 ml blood sample. This rearrangement joins TRBV12-3 or TRBV12-4 to TRBJ2-5; as DNA is missing, the TRBD1 call by TCRdb cannot be tested. The clonotype comes from a human donor with ulcerative colitis or Crohn's disease, or a healthy co-twin of an affected twin (not recorded which). Sequencing input: blood. CDR3 residues: CASRPPNQETQYF.